What follows are 21 T cell receptor beta chains derived from one specimen sequenced in a study of cytomegalovirus exposure and HLA in healthy donors (dated by TCRdb to 2015 to 2018). The method behind the library was the immunoSEQ multiplex PCR assay. The multiplex PCR relied on a mix of 60 forward primers for TCR Vbeta segments and 13 reverse primers for TCR Jbeta segments. Imported from immuneACCESS, the table was reduced by TCRdb to in-frame sequences with V and J called. These copies leave out some clones; in studies compared against another copy, an unresolved V gene accounts for under half, and the cause of the remainder is not known. This sample has fewer than 100,000 clones in its table, and 75% to 80% of those were observed once. The top ten constitute roughly 6% of the sample. Material: PBMCs. These receptors came from a female donor in good health and CMV-seronegative.

The chain carries TRBV7-9 and TRBJ1-5, with 7 positions matching TRBD1. From germline, CDR1 is SEHNR and CDR2 FQNEAQ (reference sequence). The CDR3 has 15 amino acids. After removal of 5 bases from V and 6 bases from J, the junction contained 10 bases not matched to a gene. The CDR3 DNA reads as TGTGCCAGCAGCCTAATGACAGGGCCGGGTCAGCCCCAGCATTTT. This gives the protein CASSLMTGPGQPQHF.

This sequence joins TRBV19 and TRBJ2-3; D is ambiguous. This CDR3 contains 11 residues. Germline loops: CDR1 LNHDA, CDR2 SQIVND (reference sequence). V dropped 4 bases and J dropped 5 bases, with 4 bases sitting between them. The CDR3 is CASSSRDTQYF. CDR3 bases: TGTGCCAGTAGTAGTCGAGATACGCAGTATTTT.

V gene TRBV4-1 combines with J gene TRBJ2-5; 7 bases fit TRBD2. CDR1 is MGHRA, CDR2 YSYEKL, per germline. The V segment lost 1 base and the J segment 5 bases; nucleotides outside the gene matches: 4. There are 14 residues in the CDR3. CDR3 residues: CASSQVPSGETQYF. As DNA, the CDR3 is TGCGCCAGCAGCCAAGTACCTAGCGGTGAGACCCAGTACTTC.

This chain joins TRBV19 and TRBJ2-3, with 16 bases lining up with TRBD2. The CDR3 consists of 23 residues. Looked up from germline, CDR1 is LNHDA and CDR2 is SQIVND (reference sequence). J gave up 0 bases and V 3 bases, and 18 bases lay outside the gene matches. CDR3 amino acids: CASSIRGTSGGGGAGTSTDTQYF. For the CDR3, the DNA is TGTGCCAGTAGTATTCGAGGGACTAGCGGGGGGGGTGGCGCGGGCACTAGCACAGATACGCAGTATTTT.

This chain uses TRBV4-2 with TRBJ2-2; 10 nucleotides match TRBD2. CDR1 and CDR2 (germline): LGHNA, YNFKEQ. The CDR3 is made up of 17 amino acids. With 1 base clipped from V and 7 bases from J, the junction kept 9 bases outside the gene matches. The CDR3 protein is CASSQVSSGRVGGELFF. DNA for the CDR3: TGTGCCAGCAGCCAAGTGTCTAGCGGGAGAGTTGGCGGGGAGCTGTTTTTT.

The CDR3 DNA reads TGTGCCAGCAGGTTTAGCGGGACAGGGGTGGCTGGCTACACCTTC. Protein product: CASRFSGTGVAGYTF. This chain uses TRBV6-1 with TRBJ1-2; 10 nucleotides match TRBD1. Germline V gene data show CDR1 as MNHNS and CDR2 as SASEGT. This CDR3 region has 15 residues. V lost 6 bases and J lost 7; bases outside the gene matches: 11.

J is TRBJ2-1 and V is TRBV27; TRBD2 agrees at 12 bases. The trim removed 6 bases at V and 7 bases at J, leaving 4 bases unmatched. Per germline, CDR1 MNHEY and CDR2 SMNVEV (reference sequence). The CDR3 consists of 14 residues. The CDR3 spells CASSPTSGGNEQFF. DNA of the CDR3: TGTGCCAGCAGCCCGACTAGCGGGGGTAATGAGCAGTTCTTC.

This clone was recorded a few times. This chain links TRBV4-3 with TRBJ1-6, with a possible D match to TRBD1 (6 bases). V shed 0 bases and J shed 9 bases, with 18 bases lying between them. The CDR3 is made up of 17 amino acids. Germline CDR1 is LGHNA and CDR2 is YSLEER. CDR3 in amino acids: CASSQDSRGRGASPLHF. For the CDR3, the DNA is TGCGCCAGCAGCCAAGATTCTCGGGGGCGGGGGGCTTCACCCCTCCACTTT.

The chain has TRBV29-1 and TRBJ1-6; weak D call: TRBD1 (6 bases). This CDR3 has 14 residues. Per the germline V gene, CDR1 is SQVTM and CDR2 is ANQGSEA. The V end was cut by 7 bases, the J end by 7 bases, with 17 bases between. CDR3 DNA: TGCAGCGCCCAAATAGGGGGTGGAAATTCACCCCTCCACTTT. Amino acids: CSAQIGGGNSPLHF.

Here the CDR3 DNA reads TGTGCCAGCAGCTTAGTAGCCCCAGGGGTAGGTGAGCAGTTCTTC. As protein: CASSLVAPGVGEQFF. This chain links TRBV7-2 with TRBJ2-1; TRBD1 might be the D (6 bases). The length of the CDR3 is 15 residues. Germline CDR1 reads SGHTA; CDR2 reads FQGNSA. Trimming took 1 base from V and 9 from J, leaving 16 bases between them.

The chain employs TRBV6-1 and TRBJ2-7; 7 positions match TRBD2. The germline V gene encodes CDR1 MNHNS and CDR2 SASEGT. V lost 1 base to trimming and J lost 1 base; unmatched junction nucleotides: 10. The CDR3 consists of 17 residues. This chain's CDR3 is CASSEGPGRGLSYEQYF. CDR3 DNA sequence: TGTGCCAGCAGTGAAGGACCAGGGCGGGGGTTATCCTACGAGCAGTACTTC.

The chain recombines TRBV5-4 with TRBJ2-4; D is perhaps TRBD2 (7 bases). Germline CDR1 reads SGHNT; CDR2 reads YYREEE (reference sequence). CDR3 length equals 17 residues. V was pared by 3 bases and J by 1 base, with 17 bases between. Here the CDR3 reads CASSSLEGGPAKNIQYF. CDR3 DNA sequence: TGTGCCAGCAGCTCTTTAGAGGGGGGGCCGGCCAAAAACATTCAGTACTTC.

This clone was detected only a few times. The V gene is TRBV5-4, the J gene TRBJ1-2; D perhaps matches TRBD1 (6 bases). Trimming left V 4 bases short and J 4 bases short, with 20 bases between. The CDR3 consists of 16 residues. Germline CDR1 is SGHNT and CDR2 is YYREEE (reference sequence). CDR3 nucleotide sequence: TGTGCCAGCAGCCCCGGGACACCGGGTGAGATCTATGGCTACACCTTC. This codes for CASSPGTPGEIYGYTF.

J is TRBJ1-1 and V is TRBV6-1, with TRBD1 matching 8 bases. With 6 bases clipped from V and 5 bases from J, the junction kept 8 bases outside the gene matches. Germline V gene sequence: CDR1 MNHNS, CDR2 SASEGT. CDR3 length: 14 residues. CDR3 region: CASRSQGGNTEAFF. The CDR3 DNA sequence: TGTGCCAGCAGATCACAGGGGGGAAATACTGAAGCTTTCTTT.

The rearrangement joins TRBV5-1 to TRBJ2-3; 12 bases are a match to TRBD2. This CDR3 has 16 residues. V shed 4 bases and J 5 bases; nucleotides not matched to a gene: 8. Germline CDR1 SGHRS, CDR2 YFSETQ. The CDR3 nucleotides read TGCGCCAGCAGCCCAGGACTAGCGGGAACGGGAGATACGCAGTATTTT. Translation: CASSPGLAGTGDTQYF.

This chain joins TRBV11-2 and TRBJ2-1; 9 nucleotides align to TRBD2. The ends lost 3 bases at V and 0 bases at J; junction bases unmatched: 6. The CDR3 is 17 residues long. CDR1 SGHAT and CDR2 FQNNGV come from the germline V gene. CDR3 residues: CASSFIAGATSYNEQFF. Here the CDR3 DNA reads TGTGCCAGCAGCTTTATAGCGGGGGCCACCTCCTACAATGAGCAGTTCTTC.

This clone was seen more than once but under ten times. The rearrangement joins TRBV29-1 to TRBJ2-7; D might be TRBD1 (5 bases). The V end lost 2 bases, the J end lost 3 bases, and 8 bases lay between the germline ends. Germline V lookup: CDR1 SQVTM, CDR2 ANQGSEA. The CDR3 covers 12 residues. The CDR3 here is CSVEMTDYEQYF. In DNA, the CDR3 is TGCAGCGTTGAAATGACAGACTACGAGCAGTACTTC.

Only a few counts were recorded for this clone. The chain links TRBV28 to TRBJ2-2; 10 positions match TRBD2. There are 16 residues in the CDR3. The trim removed 3 bases at V and 6 bases at J, leaving 7 bases unmatched. Germline V gene lookup returns CDR1 MDHEN and CDR2 SYDVKM. CDR3 sequence (DNA): TGTGCCAGCAGTTTGGAAAGCGGGAGGGCACCCGGGGAGCTGTTTTTT. This gives the protein CASSLESGRAPGELFF.

With regard to this clone: Relative to the germline gene, one junction end is altered; a read error may explain this. This specimen includes other DNA sequences encoding the same CDR3. CDR3 DNA sequence: TGCAGCGTTCAAGTGGGCAGGGGTGGTAATTCCCCCCTCCACTTT. Translated, it gives CSVQVGRGGNSPLHF. V gene TRBV29-1 combines with J gene TRBJ1-6, with D perhaps matching TRBD1 (6 bases). The CDR3 has 15 residues. Looked up from germline, CDR1 is SQVTM and CDR2 is ANQGSEA.

The J gene is TRBJ1-2, the V gene TRBV7-9; 12 bases agree with TRBD1. V was pared by 5 bases and J by 6 bases, with 4 bases of the junction left unmatched. The germline V gene encodes CDR1 SEHNR and CDR2 FQNEAQ (reference sequence). The CDR3 contains 14 residues. CDR3 loop: CASSPGQGAHGYTF. DNA for the CDR3: TGTGCCAGCAGCCCGGGACAGGGGGCGCATGGCTACACCTTC.

This clone was seen once. This specimen includes other DNA sequences encoding the same CDR3. The chain is built from TRBV5-1 and TRBJ1-2; 8 nucleotides align to TRBD1. V shed 5 bases, J shed 4 bases, and the junction held 7 bases outside the gene matches. The CDR3 consists of 14 residues. Looked up from germline, CDR1 is SGHRS and CDR2 is YFSETQ. The CDR3 region has the DNA TGCGCCAGCAGTTCCGGGACAGGCCCCTATGGCTACACCTTC. Protein sequence: CASSSGTGPYGYTF.